The rows below give T cell receptor beta chains drawn from one sample of a study of blood T cells in healthy people across ages. TCRdb fed the 5' RACE reads into MiXCR, producing one record per CDR3 protein. The table shows 250,000 to 300,000 distinct CDR3 sequences, with roughly 29% occurring only once. The specimen sequenced was blood. The receptors here all came from a woman in her seventies in good health. Each CDR3 is given with its conserved first and last residue. A D gene is named only where the DNA matches it firmly. For some rows the clone size is stated as once, few or many, or as a class when expanded; others skip it.

size: few; length: 14; J: TRBJ2-4; D: .; V: TRBV19; CDR3: CASTEDLAKNIQYF; DNA: TGTGCCAGTACCGAGGACCTAGCCAAAAACATTCAGTACTTC
size: .; length: 19; J: TRBJ2-7; D: TRBD2; V: TRBV29-1; CDR3: CSVLLSDSSSLAGRRQQYF; DNA: TGCAGCGTTCTCCTCTCGGATAGTAGCAGCTTAGCGGGAAGAAGGCAGCAGTACTTC
size: few; length: 14; J: TRBJ2-1; D: .; V: TRBV3-1; CDR3: CASSHGSPGAEQFF; DNA: TGTGCCAGCAGCCATGGTTCCCCTGGGGCCGAGCAGTTCTTC
size: .; length: 14; J: TRBJ2-7; D: .; V: TRBV29-1; CDR3: CSVENPQGGDEQYF; DNA: TGCAGCGTTGAAAACCCTCAGGGGGGCGACGAGCAGTACTTC
size: .; length: 16; J: TRBJ2-5; D: TRBD2; V: TRBV9; CDR3: CASSVSGGTIQETQYF; DNA: TGTGCCAGCAGCGTTAGCGGGGGGACGATCCAAGAGACCCAGTACTTC
size: .; length: 14; J: TRBJ2-5; D: .; V: TRBV6-1; CDR3: CASTEGGKGETQYF; DNA: TGTGCCAGCACCGAGGGGGGTAAGGGAGAGACCCAGTACTTC
size: few; length: 16; J: TRBJ1-2; D: .; V: TRBV19; CDR3: CASRDPGTYSNYGYTF; DNA: TGTGCCAGTAGGGATCCCGGGACATATTCTAACTATGGCTACACCTTC
size: .; length: 14; J: TRBJ1-2; D: .; V: TRBV5-1; CDR3: CASSPGGEPYGYTF; DNA: TGCGCCAGCAGCCCGGGCGGGGAGCCCTATGGCTACACCTTC
size: few; length: 15; J: TRBJ2-7; D: TRBD2; V: TRBV28; CDR3: CASSLTSGRYDEQYF; DNA: TGTGCCAGCAGCCTGACTAGCGGGAGGTACGACGAGCAGTACTTC
size: .; length: 15; J: TRBJ2-6; D: TRBD1; V: TRBV2; CDR3: CASSTQGAGANVLTF; DNA: TGTGCCAGCAGTACACAGGGGGCTGGGGCCAACGTCCTGACTTTC
size: many; length: 14; J: TRBJ2-1; D: TRBD2; V: TRBV7-9; CDR3: CASTLAGGGNEQFF; DNA: TGTGCCAGCACCCTAGCGGGAGGGGGCAATGAGCAGTTCTTC
size: many; length: 14; J: TRBJ1-4; D: .; V: TRBV4-2; CDR3: CASSQKVGHEKLFF; DNA: TGTGCCAGCAGCCAAAAGGTGGGCCACGAAAAACTGTTTTTT
size: .; length: 13; J: TRBJ1-2; D: TRBD1; V: TRBV2; CDR3: CASRSGQGNGYTF; DNA: TGTGCCAGCAGGTCCGGACAGGGGAATGGCTACACCTTC
size: few; length: 15; J: TRBJ1-3; D: .; V: TRBV6-5; CDR3: CATTLGVHGGNTIYF; DNA: TGTGCCACCACCCTGGGGGTCCATGGCGGAAACACCATATATTTT
size: few; length: 15; J: TRBJ2-2; D: .; V: TRBV20-1; CDR3: CSARGSGENTGELFF; DNA: TGCAGTGCTAGAGGGAGCGGCGAGAACACCGGGGAGCTGTTTTTT
size: .; length: 15; J: TRBJ2-3; D: TRBD2; V: TRBV7-2; CDR3: CASSLTSGEADTQYF; DNA: TGTGCCAGCAGCTTAACTAGCGGGGAGGCAGATACGCAGTATTTT
size: many; length: 14; J: TRBJ2-3; D: .; V: TRBV4-2; CDR3: CASSAPREADTQYF; DNA: TGTGCCAGCAGCGCACCCAGGGAAGCGGATACGCAGTATTTT
size: .; length: 14; J: TRBJ1-5; D: TRBD1; V: TRBV27; CDR3: CASSLTGRNQPQHF; DNA: TGTGCCAGCAGTTTGACAGGGCGCAATCAGCCCCAGCATTTT
size: few; length: 16; J: TRBJ2-2; D: TRBD2; V: TRBV7-3; CDR3: CASSLGTSDLGGELFF; DNA: TGTGCCAGCAGCCTCGGGACTAGCGATTTGGGCGGGGAGCTGTTTTTT
size: .; length: 16; J: TRBJ1-4; D: .; V: TRBV4-1; CDR3: CASSQALAASNEKLFF; DNA: TGCGCCAGCAGCCAAGCCCTGGCAGCATCTAATGAAAAACTGTTTTTT
size: .; length: 12; J: TRBJ2-5; D: .; V: TRBV9; CDR3: CASSPGLETQYF; DNA: TGTGCCAGCAGTCCCGGTTTGGAGACCCAGTACTTC
size: few; length: 18; J: TRBJ2-1; D: TRBD2; V: TRBV7-2; CDR3: CASSSTAIAGGIYNEQFF; DNA: TGTGCCAGCAGCTCGACCGCTATAGCGGGAGGGATTTACAATGAGCAGTTCTTC
size: .; length: 16; J: TRBJ1-2; D: .; V: TRBV5-1; CDR3: CASRSGTGRDAYGYTF; DNA: TGCGCCAGCAGAAGCGGGACCGGCCGGGATGCCTATGGCTACACCTTC
size: .; length: 13; J: TRBJ1-1; D: .; V: TRBV20-1; CDR3: CSASGGLSMGAFF; DNA: TGCAGTGCTAGTGGCGGGCTCTCAATGGGGGCTTTCTTT
size: .; length: 16; J: TRBJ2-7; D: .; V: TRBV5-5; CDR3: CASSLGGAGSFYEQYF; DNA: TGTGCCAGCAGCTTGGGAGGGGCTGGATCTTTCTACGAGCAGTACTTC
size: .; length: 14; J: TRBJ1-4; D: .; V: TRBV5-5; CDR3: CASSPKGADEKLFF; DNA: TGTGCCAGCAGCCCGAAAGGGGCGGATGAAAAACTGTTTTTT
size: .; length: 14; J: TRBJ2-1; D: .; V: TRBV29-1; CDR3: CSVGASANYNEQFF; DNA: TGCAGCGTTGGAGCTAGCGCAAACTACAATGAGCAGTTCTTC
size: few; length: 14; J: TRBJ2-7; D: .; V: TRBV2; CDR3: CASITTRPVGEQYF; DNA: TGTGCCAGCATTACGACAAGACCTGTCGGCGAGCAGTACTTC
size: .; length: 15; J: TRBJ2-5; D: .; V: TRBV5-4; CDR3: CASSFLQPGRETQYF; DNA: TGTGCCAGCAGCTTCCTTCAACCGGGGCGGGAGACCCAGTACTTC
size: few; length: 12; J: TRBJ2-7; D: .; V: TRBV20-1; CDR3: CSARPNPYEQYF; DNA: TGCAGTGCTAGACCGAACCCCTACGAGCAGTACTTC
size: .; length: 16; J: TRBJ2-1; D: .; V: TRBV28; CDR3: CASRPPREIGYNEQFF; DNA: TGTGCCAGCAGACCTCCCCGGGAGATCGGCTACAATGAGCAGTTCTTC
size: many; length: 18; J: TRBJ2-4; D: .; V: TRBV4-1; CDR3: CASSQEGGPILAKNIQYF; DNA: TGCGCCAGCAGCCAAGAAGGAGGGCCAATACTAGCCAAAAACATTCAGTACTTC
size: .; length: 15; J: TRBJ2-7; D: TRBD2; V: TRBV28; CDR3: CASSSKAGGTYEQYF; DNA: TGTGCCAGCAGTTCAAAAGCGGGAGGTACCTACGAGCAGTACTTC
size: .; length: 18; J: TRBJ2-3; D: TRBD1; V: TRBV15; CDR3: CATSPGQGFGGRPDTQYF; DNA: TGTGCCACCAGTCCGGGACAGGGGTTTGGCGGGAGGCCTGATACGCAGTATTTT
size: once; length: 15; J: TRBJ2-3; D: .; V: TRBV28; CDR3: CASRGRICFTDTQYF; DNA: TGTGCCAGCAGGGGCAGAATTTGTTTCACAGATACGCAGTATTTT
size: few; length: 15; J: TRBJ2-4; D: .; V: TRBV9; CDR3: CASSAEGTSGNIQYF; DNA: TGTGCCAGCAGCGCAGAGGGTACCTCGGGAAACATTCAGTACTTC
size: .; length: 14; J: TRBJ2-1; D: .; V: TRBV20-1; CDR3: CSASGQRGYNEQFF; DNA: TGCAGTGCTAGCGGACAGCGGGGCTACAATGAGCAGTTCTTC
size: .; length: 20; J: TRBJ2-2; D: TRBD2; V: TRBV4-3; CDR3: CASSQWTSGGPRFLHGELFF; DNA: TGCGCCAGCAGCCAATGGACTAGCGGGGGGCCCCGTTTCCTCCACGGGGAGCTGTTTTTT
size: few; length: 16; J: TRBJ1-3; D: .; V: TRBV6-2/TRBV6-3; CDR3: CASTRSWRISGNTIYF; DNA: TGTGCCAGCACCCGTTCTTGGAGGATCTCTGGAAACACCATATATTTT
size: .; length: 16; J: TRBJ2-5; D: .; V: TRBV7-8; CDR3: CASSLGWAGTQETQYF; DNA: TGTGCCAGCAGCTTAGGTTGGGCAGGGACCCAAGAGACCCAGTACTTC
size: few; length: 13; J: TRBJ1-1; D: .; V: TRBV11-2; CDR3: CASSSQLATEAFF; DNA: TGTGCCAGCAGCTCTCAGCTGGCCACTGAAGCTTTCTTT
size: many; length: 13; J: TRBJ2-3; D: TRBD1; V: TRBV28; CDR3: CAVTGQTTDTQYF; DNA: TGTGCCGTAACGGGACAGACCACAGATACGCAGTATTTT
size: .; length: 14; J: TRBJ2-3; D: .; V: TRBV12-5; CDR3: CASALEWGADTQYF; DNA: TGTGCTAGTGCCCTAGAGTGGGGTGCAGATACGCAGTATTTT
size: .; length: 15; J: TRBJ2-3; D: TRBD2; V: TRBV9; CDR3: CASSSSALGLAGQNF; DNA: TGTGCCAGCAGCTCCTCAGCCTTAGGACTAGCGGGACAGAATTTT
size: .; length: 14; J: TRBJ2-7; D: .; V: TRBV20-1; CDR3: CSARAHKGGGEQYF; DNA: TGCAGTGCTAGAGCCCATAAGGGGGGAGGCGAGCAGTACTTC
size: .; length: 11; J: TRBJ2-7; D: .; V: TRBV10-3; CDR3: CAISREHEQYF; DNA: TGTGCCATCAGCCGGGAGCACGAGCAGTACTTC
size: .; length: 15; J: TRBJ1-4; D: .; V: TRBV4-3; CDR3: CASSQEGTTNEKLFF; DNA: TGCGCCAGCAGCCAAGAGGGGACAACTAATGAAAAACTGTTTTTT
size: many; length: 15; J: TRBJ2-7; D: TRBD1; V: TRBV4-1; CDR3: CASSRPGQGIYEQYF; DNA: TGCGCCAGCAGCCGCCCGGGACAGGGTATCTACGAGCAGTACTTC
size: .; length: 15; J: TRBJ2-1; D: .; V: TRBV5-1; CDR3: CASSLLGDSYNEQFF; DNA: TGCGCCAGCAGTCTCTTGGGGGACTCCTACAATGAGCAGTTCTTC
size: .; length: 13; J: TRBJ1-2; D: .; V: TRBV25-1; CDR3: CATSDIWNYGYTF; DNA: TGTGCCACCTCGGACATCTGGAACTATGGCTACACCTTC